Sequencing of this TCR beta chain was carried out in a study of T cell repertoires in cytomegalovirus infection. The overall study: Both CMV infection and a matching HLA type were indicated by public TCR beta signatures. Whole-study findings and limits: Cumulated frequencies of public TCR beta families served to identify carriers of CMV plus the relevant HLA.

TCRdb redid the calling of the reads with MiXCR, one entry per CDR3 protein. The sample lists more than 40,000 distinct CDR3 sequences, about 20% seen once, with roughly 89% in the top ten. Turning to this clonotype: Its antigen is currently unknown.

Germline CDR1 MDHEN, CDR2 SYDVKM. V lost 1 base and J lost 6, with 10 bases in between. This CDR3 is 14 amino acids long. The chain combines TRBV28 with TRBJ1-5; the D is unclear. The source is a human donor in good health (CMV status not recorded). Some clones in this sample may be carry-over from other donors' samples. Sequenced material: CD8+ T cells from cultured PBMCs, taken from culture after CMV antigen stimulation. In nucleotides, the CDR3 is TGTGCCAGCAGTTTATTCAGCAAGAGTCAGCCCCAGCATTTT. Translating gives CASSLFSKSQPQHF.